Below, one T cell receptor (beta chain) is given with its context. This sample stems from a study of a mutant IDH1 vaccine in newly diagnosed glioma. Described time point: baseline, week 1 (first vaccination visit). The treatment denotes: pre-vaccination baseline after standard-of-care therapy. Generated by immunoSEQ multiplex PCR, the TCRdb table keeps only in-frame clones and is missing some. In the table there are some 87,000 clones, around four fifths of which are singletons. CDR1 KGHSH and CDR2 LQKENI come from the germline V gene. V was pared by 5 bases and J by 4 bases, with 12 bases of the junction left unmatched. This CDR3 has 17 residues.

The TCR comes from a man aged 40-49 years with glioma. This specimen consisted of PBMCs, obtained from a glioma patient treated with radiotherapy, temozolomide or both. This chain joins TRBV18 and TRBJ2-1, with TRBD1 matching 9 bases. CDR3 nucleotide sequence: TGTGCCAGCTCATCAACAGGGGGCTATCGCCCTTACAATGAGCAGTTCTTC. This translates into CASSSTGGYRPYNEQFF.